This passage covers 28 T cell receptor beta chains from one sample sequenced in a study of T cell responses to AZD1222 COVID-19 vaccine. Clones were read by immunoSEQ multiplex PCR, and TCRdb kept only the in-frame ones, dropping some. The table lists some 110,000 clones, 92% of them singletons. The sequenced sample was peripheral blood, obtained on day 0 of AZD1222 vaccination. The receptors come from an adult in good health.

CDR3 sequence reads: CASSEQGISYNEQFF. The CDR3 DNA follows: TGTGCCAGCAGTGAACAGGGGATCTCCTACAATGAGCAGTTCTTC. The chain carries TRBV27 and TRBJ2-1, with 7 bases lining up with TRBD1. CDR3 size: 15 residues. With 5 bases clipped from V and 0 bases from J, the junction kept 4 bases outside the gene matches. Germline V gene sequence: CDR1 MNHEY, CDR2 SMNVEV (reference sequence).

The CDR3: CASSLSLGPTYEQYF. CDR3 DNA: TGTGCCAGCAGTTTATCGCTGGGACCTACCTACGAGCAGTACTTC. The genes are TRBV27 and TRBJ2-7, with D possibly being TRBD1 or TRBD2 (5 bases each). Germline lookup yields CDR1 MNHEY and CDR2 SMNVEV (reference sequence). The CDR3 covers 15 residues. V dropped 0 bases and J dropped 2 bases, with 11 bases sitting between them.

The chain links TRBV6-1 to TRBJ1-1; D is uncertain. V lost 5 bases and J lost 2, with 15 bases in between. This CDR3 is 15 amino acids long. Germline V gene sequence: CDR1 MNHNS, CDR2 SASEGT. The CDR3 spells CASSTTGSSNTEAFF. CDR3 coding DNA: TGTGCCAGCAGTACCACGGGAAGCTCAAACACTGAAGCTTTCTTT.

The chain joins TRBV5-1 to TRBJ2-1; 8 bases are shared with TRBD1. After removal of 3 bases from V and 5 bases from J, the junction contained 10 bases not matched to a gene. In germline, CDR1 is SGHRS, CDR2 YFSETQ. The CDR3 runs 16 residues. For the CDR3, the DNA is TGCGCCAGCAGCTCACAGGGGGTCCGAGTCCACAATGAGCAGTTCTTC. Translating gives CASSSQGVRVHNEQFF. Using reference TRBV5-1 and TRBJ2-1 for the parts outside the CDR3, the full variable domain is KAGVTQTPRYLIKTRGQQVTLSCSPISGHRSVSWYQQTPGQGLQFLFEYFSETQRNKGNFPGRFSGRQFSNSRSEMNVSTLELGDSALYLCASSSQGVRVHNEQFFGPGTRLTVL.

The chain couples TRBV3-1 (or the pseudogene TRBV3-2) to TRBJ1-5; D is ambiguous. The V and J ends lost 0 bases and 4 bases respectively, with 13 bases between them. CDR1 LGHDT and CDR2 YNNKEL come from the germline V gene (reference sequence). The CDR3 is 16 amino acids. CDR3 nucleotides: TGTGCCAGCAGCCAAGATCCGGGGTACGGGAATCAGCCCCAGCATTTT. It codes for CASSQDPGYGNQPQHF.

CDR3 sequence reads: CASSLFAEAADEQYV. CDR3 DNA: TGTGCCAGCAGCTTATTCGCTGAAGCAGCCGACGAGCAGTACGTC. V usage is TRBV7-9 and J usage is TRBJ2-7, with D uncertain. Germline V CDR1 and CDR2: SEHNR, FQNEAQ (reference sequence). There are 15 residues in the CDR3. V was pared by 2 bases and J by 5 bases, with 16 bases between.

V gene TRBV5-1 combines with J gene TRBJ1-6; 11 nucleotides line up with TRBD1. With V trimmed by 4 bases and J by 5 bases, 5 bases remained unmatched. Germline loops: CDR1 SGHRS, CDR2 YFSETQ. CDR3 length equals 16 residues. This CDR3 is CASSLGQGADNSPLHF. The CDR3 bases are TGCGCCAGCAGCCTCGGACAGGGGGCAGATAATTCACCCCTCCACTTT.

This chain uses TRBV7-3 with TRBJ2-3; D unresolved. Germline CDR1 reads SGHTA; CDR2 reads FQGTGA. The CDR3 has 14 residues. V was trimmed by 2 bases and J by 2 bases, leaving 8 bases between them. CDR3 nucleotides: TGTGCCAGCAGCTTATGGGTCCACACAGATACGCAGTATTTT. This sequence encodes CASSLWVHTDTQYF.

The J gene is TRBJ1-5, the V gene TRBV4-3, with D perhaps matching TRBD1 (5 bases). The length of the CDR3 is 15 residues. The ends were cut back, 4 bases at V and 3 bases at J, with 13 bases in the middle. Germline V lookup: CDR1 LGHNA, CDR2 YSLEER. CDR3: CASSLQRGFNQPQHF. Here the CDR3 DNA reads TGCGCCAGCAGCCTACAAAGGGGATTCAATCAGCCCCAGCATTTT.

CDR3 loop: CASSSEGAGNTIYF. CDR3 sequence (DNA): TGTGCCAGCAGTTCGGAGGGTGCTGGAAACACCATATATTTT. The rearrangement joins TRBV2 to TRBJ1-3; D gene ambiguous. Trimming left V 5 bases short and J 2 bases short, with 10 bases between. Germline V gives CDR1 SNHLY, CDR2 FYNNEI. The CDR3 extends over 14 amino acids.

The rearrangement links TRBV11-3 to TRBJ2-1, with D perhaps matching TRBD2 (6 bases). With 6 bases removed from V and 9 bases from J, the gap between germline ends came to 15 bases. In germline, CDR1 is SGHNT, CDR2 YENEEA. CDR3 length: 13 amino acids. CDR3 DNA sequence: TGTGCCAGCAGGACTACGGGAGCTGCTGAGCAGTTCTTC. This sequence encodes CASRTTGAAEQFF.

This chain joins TRBV10-2 and TRBJ1-2; D gene uncertain. Germline CDR1 WSHSY, CDR2 SAAADI. V lost 4 bases and J 2 bases, leaving 11 bases between the germline ends. CDR3 length equals 14 residues. This CDR3 is CASSGIGFNYGYTF. The CDR3, as DNA: TGCGCCAGCAGTGGGATTGGTTTCAACTATGGCTACACCTTC.

The gene calls are TRBV12-3 or TRBV12-4 and TRBJ2-5; D uncertain. The CDR3 totals 13 residues. Trimming took off 3 bases at V and 5 bases at J, with 10 bases between the two ends. DNA for the CDR3: TGTGCCAGCAGTTTGGGTAACGAGGAGACCCAGTACTTC. Its protein product is CASSLGNEETQYF.

The chain is built from TRBV10-3 and TRBJ1-1; D perhaps matches TRBD1 (6 bases). The CDR3 extends over 14 amino acids. Per germline, CDR1 ENHRY and CDR2 SYGVKD. The germline V and J ends were trimmed by 6 bases and 0 bases, with 11 bases remaining between them. The CDR3 sequence: CAIRGHEVNTEAFF. The CDR3 region has the DNA TGTGCCATCAGGGGACACGAGGTGAACACTGAAGCTTTCTTT.

V usage is TRBV7-2 and J usage is TRBJ1-6; D is possibly TRBD1 (5 bases). CDR1 is SGHTA, CDR2 FQGNSA, per germline. The CDR3 totals 14 residues. V lost 6 bases and J lost 8, with 14 bases in between. This CDR3 reads CASRTGLWYSPLHF. The CDR3 DNA sequence: TGTGCCAGCAGAACAGGATTGTGGTATTCACCCCTCCACTTT.

V usage is TRBV28 and J usage is TRBJ2-2; no firm D call. The V end lost 6 bases, the J end lost 5 bases, and 7 bases lay between the germline ends. The germline V gene has CDR1 MDHEN and CDR2 SYDVKM. The CDR3 covers 12 residues. For the CDR3, the DNA is TGTGCCAGCAGCCCCTCGACCGGGGAGCTGTTTTTT. It yields the protein CASSPSTGELFF.

This chain joins TRBV29-1 and TRBJ1-3; D unresolved. The germline V gene encodes CDR1 SQVTM and CDR2 ANQGSEA. The length of the CDR3 is 13 residues. V was shortened by 3 bases and J by 2 bases, with 8 bases between the two germline ends. This CDR3 is CSVDSGAGNTIYF. CDR3 nucleotides: TGCAGCGTTGATTCCGGGGCTGGAAACACCATATATTTT.

The V gene is TRBV2, the J gene TRBJ1-5, with a weak D call TRBD1 (5 bases). Looked up from germline, CDR1 is SNHLY and CDR2 is FYNNEI. The V gene lost 6 bases and the J gene lost 7 bases, with 16 bases spanning the gap. This CDR3 contains 14 residues. The CDR3 coding sequence is TGTGCCAGCAGGAGACGGGGCGCCGGGCAGCCCCAGCATTTT. Translating it yields CASRRRGAGQPQHF.

This CDR3 reads CASSSRSRTGNQETQYF. CDR3 in DNA: TGTGCCAGCAGCTCCAGATCTCGGACAGGGAACCAAGAGACCCAGTACTTC. The chain has TRBV13 and TRBJ2-5; 8 bases match TRBD1. This CDR3 region has 17 residues. J gave up 0 bases and V 4 bases, and 10 bases lay outside the gene matches. The germline CDR1 and CDR2 sequences are PRHDT and FYEKMQ (reference sequence).

The rearrangement joins TRBV7-6 to TRBJ1-5, with D perhaps TRBD1 (6 bases). Germline V lookup: CDR1 SGHVS, CDR2 FNYEAQ. This CDR3 spans 15 amino acids. Trimming shortened V by 1 base and J by 7 bases, and 14 bases separated the two germline ends. This CDR3 reads CASSLGGRGGQPQHF. CDR3 in DNA: TGTGCCAGCAGCTTAGGGGGCAGGGGCGGACAGCCCCAGCATTTT.

This clone was picked up one time. The chain couples TRBV5-4 to TRBJ1-4; possibly TRBD1 for D (6 bases). The V and J ends lost 4 bases and 7 bases respectively, with 17 bases between them. Germline assignment: CDR1 SGHNT and CDR2 YYREEE (reference sequence). The length of the CDR3 is 15 residues. As DNA, the CDR3 is TGTGCCAGCAGCCCGACACAGGGAAGTAGTGAAAAACTGTTTTTT. Amino acid sequence: CASSPTQGSSEKLFF.

V usage is TRBV3-1 (or the pseudogene TRBV3-2) and J usage is TRBJ2-3, with TRBD2 matching over 16 bases. Germline V gene lookup returns CDR1 LGHDT and CDR2 YNNKEL (reference sequence). V trimming: 3 bases; J trimming: 5 bases; junction bases outside the gene matches: 5. The CDR3 length is 17 residues. CDR3 sequence reads: CASSHQGLAGGQDTQYF. In DNA form, the CDR3 reads TGTGCCAGCAGCCACCAGGGACTAGCGGGGGGGCAAGATACGCAGTATTTT.

This clone was observed a single time. This chain joins TRBV30 and TRBJ1-1, with D hard to call. The germline CDR1 and CDR2 sequences are GTSNPN and SVGIG (reference sequence). CDR3 length equals 13 residues. The V gene lost 4 bases and the J gene lost 6 bases, with 15 bases spanning the gap. DNA for the CDR3: TGTGCCTGGAATTTAATAGGGATAGCTGAAGCTTTCTTT. The encoded protein is CAWNLIGIAEAFF.

This chain's CDR3 is CASSRTLNGYTF. As DNA, the CDR3 is TGTGCCAGTAGTAGGACTCTAAATGGCTACACCTTC. The V gene is TRBV19, the J gene TRBJ1-2, with D hard to call. V lost 4 bases and J 6 bases, leaving 9 bases between the germline ends. The CDR3 totals 12 residues. Germline lookup yields CDR1 LNHDA and CDR2 SQIVND (reference sequence). Complete variable domain (other parts from reference TRBV19 and TRBJ1-2): DGGITQSPKYLFRKEGQNVTLSCEQNLNHDAMYWYRQDPGQGLRLIYYSQIVNDFQKGDIAEGYSVSREKKESFPLTVTSAQKNPTAFYLCASSRTLNGYTFGSGTRLTVV.

About this clone itself: One end of the junction varies from germline; a read error may be responsible. The genes are TRBV7-7 and TRBJ2-1; D is unresolved. Germline assignment: CDR1 SSHAT and CDR2 FNYEAQ (reference sequence). The CDR3 covers 15 residues. In DNA, the CDR3 is TGTGCTAGCAGCCCCGACTCAAGCTCCTACAATGAGCAGTTCTTC. Translating it yields CASSPDSSSYNEQFF.

This clone was counted once. The chain carries TRBV19 and TRBJ1-6; D remains unclear. V lost 3 bases and J lost 7, with 7 bases in between. The CDR3 consists of 13 residues. Germline V gene lookup returns CDR1 LNHDA and CDR2 SQIVND (reference sequence). The CDR3 is CASSISGNSPLHF. CDR3 bases: TGTGCCAGTAGTATTTCGGGGAATTCACCCCTCCACTTT.

This sequence joins TRBV6-5 and TRBJ2-1; the D gene is possibly TRBD2 (5 bases). The CDR3 totals 14 residues. Germline CDR1 reads MNHEY; CDR2 reads SVGAGI. The V gene lost 0 bases and the J gene lost 8 bases, with 11 bases spanning the gap. The chain's CDR3 is CASSYSYAGDEQFF. CDR3 nucleotide sequence: TGTGCCAGCAGTTACTCCTACGCCGGGGATGAGCAGTTCTTC.

The chain joins TRBV6-6 to TRBJ2-7, with 8 nucleotides matching TRBD2. V shed 2 bases, J shed 2 bases, and the junction held 5 bases outside the gene matches. Germline V gives CDR1 MNHNY, CDR2 SVGAGI (reference sequence). The CDR3 covers 15 residues. The CDR3 reads CASSYGTSGPYEQYV. CDR3 DNA sequence: TGTGCCAGCAGTTACGGGACTAGTGGTCCCTACGAGCAGTACGTC.